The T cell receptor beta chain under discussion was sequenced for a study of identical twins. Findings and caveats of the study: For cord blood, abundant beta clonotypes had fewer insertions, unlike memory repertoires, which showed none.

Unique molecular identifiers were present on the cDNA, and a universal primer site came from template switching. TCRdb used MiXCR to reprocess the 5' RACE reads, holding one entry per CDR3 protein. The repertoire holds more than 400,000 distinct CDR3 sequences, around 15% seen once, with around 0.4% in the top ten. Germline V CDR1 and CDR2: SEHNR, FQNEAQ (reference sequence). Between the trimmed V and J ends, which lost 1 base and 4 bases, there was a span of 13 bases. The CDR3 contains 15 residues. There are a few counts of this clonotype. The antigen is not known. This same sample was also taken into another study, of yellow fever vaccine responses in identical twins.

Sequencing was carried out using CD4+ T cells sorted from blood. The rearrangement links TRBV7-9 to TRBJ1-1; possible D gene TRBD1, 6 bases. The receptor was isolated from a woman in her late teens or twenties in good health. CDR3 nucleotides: TGTGCCAGCAGCTTAGTCAGGGGCGTCTCCACTGAAGCTTTCTTT. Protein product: CASSLVRGVSTEAFF.